The T cell receptor (beta chain) described here comes from a study of regulatory T cells in long-lasting Graves disease. Regarding the study as a whole: It is possible that accuracy was reduced by the small size of the sample. Patients with persistent Graves' had lower TCR diversity than newly diagnosed patients.

Through Arm-PCR of CDR3 regions and iRepertoire HTBI primers, TCR beta libraries were built. TCRdb re-called the multiplex PCR reads with MiXCR, one entry per CDR3 protein. The data hold roughly 300,000 distinct CDR3 sequences, with about 18% observed a single time. The time point denotes: persistent/refractory GD, antithyroid drugs over 5 years with positive TRAb. Researchers made the TCR library from RNA that was extracted from PBMCs. Regarding this clonotype: Its antigen remains unidentified.

The germline V gene has CDR1 SNHLY and CDR2 FYNNEI. The V end was cut by 2 bases, the J end by 7 bases, with 11 bases between. This CDR3 contains 13 residues. The sample here was peripheral blood mononuclear cells (PBMCs), taken when the disease was refractory, from a patient treated with antithyroid drugs. This clonotype was obtained from a female donor with Graves disease. V gene TRBV2 combines with J gene TRBJ2-5; the D gene could be TRBD1 or TRBD2 (6 bases each). CDR3 loop: CASSESRGGTQYF. For the CDR3, the DNA is TGTGCCAGCAGTGAATCCAGGGGAGGGACCCAGTACTTC.